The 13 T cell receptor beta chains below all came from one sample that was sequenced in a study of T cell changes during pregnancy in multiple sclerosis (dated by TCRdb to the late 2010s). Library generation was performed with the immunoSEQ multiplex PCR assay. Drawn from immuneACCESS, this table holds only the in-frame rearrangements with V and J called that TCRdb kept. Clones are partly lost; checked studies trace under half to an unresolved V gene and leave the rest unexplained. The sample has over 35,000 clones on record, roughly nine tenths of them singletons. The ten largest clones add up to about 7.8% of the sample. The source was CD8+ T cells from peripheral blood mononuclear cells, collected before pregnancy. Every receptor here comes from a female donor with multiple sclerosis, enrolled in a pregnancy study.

CDR3 sequence (DNA): TGTGCCAGCAGCTTAGGCGGCCTGGGAGGTGTGTACGAGCAGTACTTC. Translated: CASSLGGLGGVYEQYF. The V gene is TRBV7-2, the J gene TRBJ2-7; tentatively, D is TRBD2 (6 bases). V shed 1 base and J shed 4 bases, with 17 bases lying between them. Germline V gives CDR1 SGHTA, CDR2 FQGNSA. This CDR3 comprises 16 residues.

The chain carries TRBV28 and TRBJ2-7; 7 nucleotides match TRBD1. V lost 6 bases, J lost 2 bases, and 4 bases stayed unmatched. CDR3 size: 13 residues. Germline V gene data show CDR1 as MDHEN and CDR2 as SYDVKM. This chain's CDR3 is CASSRTGAYEQYF. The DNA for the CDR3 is TGTGCCAGCAGCCGGACAGGAGCCTACGAGCAGTACTTC. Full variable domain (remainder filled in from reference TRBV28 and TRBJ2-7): DVKVTQSSRYLVKRTGEKVFLECVQDMDHENMFWYRQDPGLGLRLIYFSYDVKMKEKGDIPEGYSVSREKKERFSLILESASTNQTSMYLCASSRTGAYEQYFGPGTRLTVT.

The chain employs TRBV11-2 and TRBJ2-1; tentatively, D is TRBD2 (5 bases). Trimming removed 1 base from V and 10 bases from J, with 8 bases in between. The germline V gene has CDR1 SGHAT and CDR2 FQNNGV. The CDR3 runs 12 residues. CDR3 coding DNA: TGTGCCAGCAGCTTAGGTTCGGGGGAGCAGTTCTTC. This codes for CASSLGSGEQFF.

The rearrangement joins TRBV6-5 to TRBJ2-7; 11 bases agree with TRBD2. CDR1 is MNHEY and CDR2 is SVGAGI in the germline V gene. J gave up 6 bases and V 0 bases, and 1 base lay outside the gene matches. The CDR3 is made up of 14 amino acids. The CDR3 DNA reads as TGTGCCAGCAGTTACTCGACTAGCGGGACCGAGCAGTACTTC. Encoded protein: CASSYSTSGTEQYF.

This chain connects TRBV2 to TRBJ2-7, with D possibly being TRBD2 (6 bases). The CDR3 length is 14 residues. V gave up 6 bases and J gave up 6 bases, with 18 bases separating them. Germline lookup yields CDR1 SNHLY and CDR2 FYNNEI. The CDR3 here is CASSKWGRRGEQYF. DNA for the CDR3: TGTGCCAGCAGCAAGTGGGGACGGCGGGGCGAGCAGTACTTC.

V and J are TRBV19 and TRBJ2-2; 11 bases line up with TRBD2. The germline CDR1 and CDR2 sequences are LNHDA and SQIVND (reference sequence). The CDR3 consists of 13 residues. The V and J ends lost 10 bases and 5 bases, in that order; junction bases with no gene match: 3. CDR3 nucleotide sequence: TGTGCCACTAGCGGGAGGTATACCGGGGAGCTGTTTTTT. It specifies CATSGRYTGELFF.

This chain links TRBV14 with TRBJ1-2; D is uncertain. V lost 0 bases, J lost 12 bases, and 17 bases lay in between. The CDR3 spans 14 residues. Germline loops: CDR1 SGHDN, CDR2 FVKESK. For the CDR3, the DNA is TGTGCCAGCAGCCAAGATTTTTCGGCAGGCGGGGACACCTTC. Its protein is CASSQDFSAGGDTF.

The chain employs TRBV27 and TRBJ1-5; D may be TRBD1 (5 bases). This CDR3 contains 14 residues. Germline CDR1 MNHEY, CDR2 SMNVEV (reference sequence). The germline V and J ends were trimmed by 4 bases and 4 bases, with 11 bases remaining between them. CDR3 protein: CASSWQGGNQPQHF. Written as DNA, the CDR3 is TGTGCCAGCAGTTGGCAGGGCGGAAATCAGCCCCAGCATTTT.

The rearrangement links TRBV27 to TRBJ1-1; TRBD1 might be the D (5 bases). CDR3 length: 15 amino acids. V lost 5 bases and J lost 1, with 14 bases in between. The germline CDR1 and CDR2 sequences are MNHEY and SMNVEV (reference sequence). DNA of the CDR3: TGTGCCAGCAGTCAATCAGGGCTCCCGAACACTGAAGCTTTCTTT. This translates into CASSQSGLPNTEAFF.

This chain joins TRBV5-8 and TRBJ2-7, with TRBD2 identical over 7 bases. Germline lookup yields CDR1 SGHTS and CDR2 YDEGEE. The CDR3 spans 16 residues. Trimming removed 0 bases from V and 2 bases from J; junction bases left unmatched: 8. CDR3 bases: TGTGCCAGCAGCTTGGGCGCAGGGAGGGGCACCTACGAGCAGTACTTC. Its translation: CASSLGAGRGTYEQYF.

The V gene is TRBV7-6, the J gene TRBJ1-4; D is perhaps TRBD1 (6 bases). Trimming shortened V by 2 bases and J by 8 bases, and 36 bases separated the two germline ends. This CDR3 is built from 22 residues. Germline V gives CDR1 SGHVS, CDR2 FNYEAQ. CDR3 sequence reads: CASSLTGREVPAMRISSEKLFF. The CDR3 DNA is TGTGCCAGCAGCTTAACAGGGCGTGAAGTCCCTGCTATGAGAATAAGCTCGGAAAAACTGTTTTTT. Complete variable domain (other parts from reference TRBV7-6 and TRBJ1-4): GAGVSQSPRYKVTKRGQDVALRCDPISGHVSLYWYRQALGQGPEFLTYFNYEAQQDKSGLPNDRFSAERPEGSISTLTIQRTEQRDSAMYRCASSLTGREVPAMRISSEKLFFGSGTQLSVL.

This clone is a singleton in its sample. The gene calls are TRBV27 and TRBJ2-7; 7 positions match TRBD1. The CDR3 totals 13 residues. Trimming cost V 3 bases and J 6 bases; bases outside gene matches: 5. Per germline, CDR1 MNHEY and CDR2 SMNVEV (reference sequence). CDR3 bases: TGTGCCAGCAGTTTTACAGGGGCCGGCGAGCAGTACTTC. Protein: CASSFTGAGEQYF.

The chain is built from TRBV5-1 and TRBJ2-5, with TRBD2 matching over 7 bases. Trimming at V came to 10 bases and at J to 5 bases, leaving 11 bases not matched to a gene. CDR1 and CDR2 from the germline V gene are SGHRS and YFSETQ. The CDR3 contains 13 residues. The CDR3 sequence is CARPMAGVETQYF. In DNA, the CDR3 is TGCGCCCGCCCCATGGCGGGAGTGGAGACCCAGTACTTC. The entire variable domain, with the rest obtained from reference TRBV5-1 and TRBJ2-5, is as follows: KAGVTQTPRYLIKTRGQQVTLSCSPISGHRSVSWYQQTPGQGLQFLFEYFSETQRNKGNFPGRFSGRQFSNSRSEMNVSTLELGDSALYLCARPMAGVETQYFGPGTRLLVL.